This note documents a single T cell receptor (beta chain) sequence. No antigen is known for it. One end of the junction varies from germline; a read error may be responsible. This CDR3 has 15 residues. CDR1 is SSHAT and CDR2 is FNYEAQ in the germline V gene (reference sequence). This record comes from a study of blood T cells in healthy people across ages. Study-level results: A roughly linear fall in TCR beta diversity per million T cells was seen with increasing age. Diversity estimates from one million T cells were considered underestimates. As naive T cell percentage varied, TCR beta diversity correlated strongly with it.

Primers used in a second PCR of about 6 to 11 cycles were a sample-barcoded 5' primer and a J-beta primer mix. Sequencing recovered at least 3 million CDR3-containing paired-end reads from each sample. One entry per CDR3 protein results from TCRdb running MiXCR on the 5' RACE reads. The data contain 750,000 to 950,000 distinct CDR3 sequences, around half of them singletons. This sequence was found in a man older than 75 in good health. What was sequenced was blood. The V call is TRBV7-7, the J call TRBJ2-3, with D possibly matching TRBD2 (5 bases). DNA of the CDR3: TGTGCTAGCAGCTTAGGGCGGGTCAGCACAGATACGCAGTATTTT. It yields the protein CASSLGRVSTDTQYF.